Below, 10 T cell receptor beta chains from the same sample are listed, as sequenced in a study of shared clonotypes between healthy human individuals. The repertoire was sequenced with immunoSEQ multiplex PCR; TCRdb's copy has only in-frame clones and lacks some. The sample has roughly 1,500,000 clones, roughly 98.5% seen once. The sample was naive CD4+ T cells sorted from blood. Subset here: CD45RA+ positively selected. These receptors all stem from a man aged 25-45 years in good health.

The rearrangement links TRBV5-4 to TRBJ2-1; D possibly corresponds to TRBD1 (5 bases). Germline V gene sequence: CDR1 SGHNT, CDR2 YYREEE (reference sequence). Trimming pared 2 bases from V and 4 bases from J, leaving 16 bases between. The CDR3 is 16 amino acids. CDR3 DNA: TGTGCCAGCAGCTTTGACCCAGCGACAGCATACAATGAGCAGTTCTTC. Its translation: CASSFDPATAYNEQFF.

V usage is TRBV6-5 and J usage is TRBJ1-4, with D possibly TRBD1 on 5 matching bases. V was shortened by 10 bases and J by 3 bases, with 12 bases between the two germline ends. Germline CDR1 and CDR2: MNHEY and SVGAGI. The CDR3 totals 13 residues. The CDR3 coding sequence is TGTGCCACCAAAGACAGAGCTAATGAAAAACTGTTTTTT. Protein: CATKDRANEKLFF.

The chain joins TRBV19 to TRBJ2-3; 8 bases match TRBD2. This CDR3 contains 16 residues. Germline V gives CDR1 LNHDA, CDR2 SQIVND (reference sequence). The junction had 7 bases not matched to a gene; V was cut back by 1 base and J by 4 bases. CDR3 sequence: CASSIVAGGVSDTQYF. CDR3 bases: TGTGCCAGTAGTATAGTGGCGGGAGGTGTGTCAGATACGCAGTATTTT.

This rearrangement joins TRBV5-5 to TRBJ2-7; either TRBD1 or TRBD2 may fit D (5 bases each). Deletions cut 3 bases from V and 1 base from J, with 14 bases between. Germline V gives CDR1 SGHKS, CDR2 YYEKEE (reference sequence). There are 15 residues in the CDR3. In DNA, the CDR3 is TGTGCCAGCAGCTCCGGGGCCGGCGGGTCCTACGAGCAGTACTTC. Its translation: CASSSGAGGSYEQYF. Drawing the rest from reference TRBV5-5 and TRBJ2-7, the complete variable domain is DAGVTQSPTHLIKTRGQQVTLRCSPISGHKSVSWYQQVLGQGPQFIFQYYEKEERGRGNFPDRFSARQFPNYSSELNVNALLLGDSALYLCASSSGAGGSYEQYFGPGTRLTVT.

The chain combines TRBV5-5 with TRBJ2-3; 8 bases map to TRBD1. Trimming at V came to 4 bases and at J to 6 bases, leaving 13 bases not matched to a gene. CDR1 and CDR2 (germline): SGHKS, YYEKEE (reference sequence). The CDR3 sequence is 16 residues long. The CDR3 reads CASSHLSQGAWDTQYF. The CDR3 DNA reads TGTGCCAGCAGCCACCTTTCCCAGGGGGCGTGGGATACGCAGTATTTT.

As regards this clone: The sample holds other DNA sequences that translate to the same CDR3. V is TRBV5-4 and J is TRBJ2-5; 7 nucleotides match TRBD2. V shed 0 bases and J 2 bases; nucleotides not matched to a gene: 4. The CDR3 is made up of 15 amino acids. Germline CDR1 reads SGHNT; CDR2 reads YYREEE (reference sequence). CDR3 loop: CASSLGLAEQETQYF. As DNA, the CDR3 is TGTGCCAGCAGCTTGGGGCTAGCGGAACAAGAGACCCAGTACTTC.

The rearrangement uses TRBV5-1 and TRBJ2-1; TRBD2 agrees at 11 bases. The CDR3 has 14 residues. V lost 4 bases, J lost 7 bases, and 4 bases stayed unmatched. Germline V CDR1 and CDR2: SGHRS, YFSETQ. The CDR3 loop is CASSTTSGTNEQFF. Written as DNA, the CDR3 is TGCGCCAGCAGCACGACTAGCGGGACAAATGAGCAGTTCTTC.

This clone was seen once. The chain has TRBV11-3 and TRBJ2-1; TRBD2 is a possible D gene (6 bases). Germline V lookup: CDR1 SGHNT, CDR2 YENEEA. V was cut by 5 bases and J by 1 base, with 12 bases left in between. This CDR3 has 15 amino acids. CDR3 nucleotides: TGTGCCAGCAGCGCCAACGGGGGTTCCTACAATGAGCAGTTCTTC. Its protein is CASSANGGSYNEQFF. Variable domain in full (rest from reference TRBV11-3 and TRBJ2-1): EAGVVQSPRYKIIEKKQPVAFWCNPISGHNTLYWYLQNLGQGPELLIRYENEEAVDDSQLPKDRFSAERLKGVDSTLKIQPAELGDSAVYLCASSANGGSYNEQFFGPGTRLTVL.

The chain combines TRBV25-1 with TRBJ1-4, with D hard to call. CDR3 length: 12 amino acids. V shed 8 bases and J shed 7 bases, with 11 bases lying between them. Germline CDR1 MGHDK, CDR2 SYGVNS. In DNA, the CDR3 is TGTGCCAGCGGATCGGTGCGTGAAAAACTGTTTTTT. It translates to CASGSVREKLFF.

The chain combines TRBV21-1 with TRBJ1-2; the table's D call of TRBD1 was not tested on the DNA. TRBV21-1 constitutes a pseudogene. The CDR3 has 13 amino acids. The CDR3 protein is CATPDRGNYGYTF. CDR3 DNA: TGTGCCACCCCGGACAGGGGAAACTATGGCTACACCTTC.